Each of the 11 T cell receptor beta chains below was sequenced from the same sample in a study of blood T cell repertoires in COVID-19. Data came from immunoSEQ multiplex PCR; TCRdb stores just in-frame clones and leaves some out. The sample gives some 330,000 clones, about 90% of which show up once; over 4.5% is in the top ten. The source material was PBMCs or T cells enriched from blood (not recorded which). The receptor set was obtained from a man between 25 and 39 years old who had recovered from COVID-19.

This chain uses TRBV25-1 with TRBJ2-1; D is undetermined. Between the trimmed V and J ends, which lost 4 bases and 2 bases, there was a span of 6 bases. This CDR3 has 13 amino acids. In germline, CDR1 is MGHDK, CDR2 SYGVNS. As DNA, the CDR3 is TGTGCCAGCAGTGTTCCTGCCTACAATGAGCAGTTCTTC. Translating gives CASSVPAYNEQFF.

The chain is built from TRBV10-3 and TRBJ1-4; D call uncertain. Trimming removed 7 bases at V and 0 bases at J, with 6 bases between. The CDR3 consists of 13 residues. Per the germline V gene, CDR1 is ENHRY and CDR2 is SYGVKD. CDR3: CAIKDSTNEKLFF. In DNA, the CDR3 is TGTGCCATCAAGGACTCAACTAATGAAAAACTGTTTTTT.

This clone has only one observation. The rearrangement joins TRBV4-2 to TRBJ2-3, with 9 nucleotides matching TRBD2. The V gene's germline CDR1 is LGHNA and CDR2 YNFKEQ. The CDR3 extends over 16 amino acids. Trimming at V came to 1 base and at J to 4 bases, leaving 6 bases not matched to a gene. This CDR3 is CASSQGLGGGADTQYF. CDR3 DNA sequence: TGTGCCAGCAGCCAAGGATTAGGCGGGGGGGCAGATACGCAGTATTTT.

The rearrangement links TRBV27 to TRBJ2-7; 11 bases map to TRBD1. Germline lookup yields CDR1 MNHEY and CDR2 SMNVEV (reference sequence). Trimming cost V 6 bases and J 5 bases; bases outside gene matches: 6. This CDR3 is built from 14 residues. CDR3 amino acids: CASSGQGARNEQYF. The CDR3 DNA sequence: TGTGCCAGCAGCGGACAGGGGGCGAGGAACGAGCAGTACTTC.

DNA for the CDR3: TGTGCCAGCAGCTACGGAGGGTGGGCGGGGAGCTATGGCTACACCTTC. Translation: CASSYGGWAGSYGYTF. V gene TRBV13 combines with J gene TRBJ1-2; D gene uncertain. V lost 4 bases and J 4 bases, leaving 19 bases between the germline ends. Germline CDR1 is PRHDT and CDR2 is FYEKMQ (reference sequence). The CDR3 runs to 16 residues. Variable domain in full (rest from reference TRBV13 and TRBJ1-2): AAGVIQSPRHLIKEKRETATLKCYPIPRHDTVYWYQQGPGQDPQFLISFYEKMQSDKGSIPDRFSAQQFSDYHSELNMSSLELGDSALYFCASSYGGWAGSYGYTFGSGTRLTVV.

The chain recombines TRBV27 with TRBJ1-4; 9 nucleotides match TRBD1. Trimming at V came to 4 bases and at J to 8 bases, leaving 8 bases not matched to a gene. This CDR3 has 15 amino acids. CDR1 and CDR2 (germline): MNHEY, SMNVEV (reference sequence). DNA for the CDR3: TGTGCCAGCAGTTCGCCGGGACAGGGTGTGGAAAAACTGTTTTTT. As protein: CASSSPGQGVEKLFF. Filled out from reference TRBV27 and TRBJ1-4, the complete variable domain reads EAQVTQNPRYLITVTGKKLTVTCSQNMNHEYMSWYRQDPGLGLRQIYYSMNVEVTDKGDVPEGYKVSRKEKRNFPLILESPSPNQTSLYFCASSSPGQGVEKLFFGSGTQLSVL.

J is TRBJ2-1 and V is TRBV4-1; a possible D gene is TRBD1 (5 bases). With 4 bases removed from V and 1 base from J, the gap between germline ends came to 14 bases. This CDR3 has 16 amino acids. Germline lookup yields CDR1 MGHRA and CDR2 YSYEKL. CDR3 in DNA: TGCGCCAGCAGCCCGACCGGGCAGGGTTCCTACAATGAGCAGTTCTTC. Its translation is CASSPTGQGSYNEQFF.

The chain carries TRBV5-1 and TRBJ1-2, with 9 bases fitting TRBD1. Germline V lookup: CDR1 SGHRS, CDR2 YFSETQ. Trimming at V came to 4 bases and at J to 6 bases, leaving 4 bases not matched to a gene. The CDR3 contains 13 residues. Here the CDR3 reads CASSADRGDGYTF. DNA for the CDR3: TGCGCCAGCAGCGCGGACAGGGGTGATGGCTACACCTTC.

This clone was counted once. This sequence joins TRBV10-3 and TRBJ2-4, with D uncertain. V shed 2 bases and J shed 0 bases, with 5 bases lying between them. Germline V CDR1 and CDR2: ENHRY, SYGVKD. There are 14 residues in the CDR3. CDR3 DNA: TGTGCCATCAGTGAGACAATAGCCAAAAACATTCAGTACTTC. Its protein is CAISETIAKNIQYF.

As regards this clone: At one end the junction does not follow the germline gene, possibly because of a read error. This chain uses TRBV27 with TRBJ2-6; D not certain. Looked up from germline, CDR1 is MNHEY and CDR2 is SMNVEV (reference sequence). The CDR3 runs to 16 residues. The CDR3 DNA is TGTGCCAGCCGTTTAGGCAACTACGCTGGGGCCAACGTCCTGACTTTC. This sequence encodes CASRLGNYAGANVLTF.

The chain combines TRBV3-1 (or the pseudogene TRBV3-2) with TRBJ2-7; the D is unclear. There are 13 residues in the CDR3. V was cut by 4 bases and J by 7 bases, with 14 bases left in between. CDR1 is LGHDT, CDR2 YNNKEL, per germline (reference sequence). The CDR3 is CASSPQVSWEQYF. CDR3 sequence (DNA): TGTGCCAGCAGCCCTCAGGTGTCGTGGGAGCAGTACTTC.